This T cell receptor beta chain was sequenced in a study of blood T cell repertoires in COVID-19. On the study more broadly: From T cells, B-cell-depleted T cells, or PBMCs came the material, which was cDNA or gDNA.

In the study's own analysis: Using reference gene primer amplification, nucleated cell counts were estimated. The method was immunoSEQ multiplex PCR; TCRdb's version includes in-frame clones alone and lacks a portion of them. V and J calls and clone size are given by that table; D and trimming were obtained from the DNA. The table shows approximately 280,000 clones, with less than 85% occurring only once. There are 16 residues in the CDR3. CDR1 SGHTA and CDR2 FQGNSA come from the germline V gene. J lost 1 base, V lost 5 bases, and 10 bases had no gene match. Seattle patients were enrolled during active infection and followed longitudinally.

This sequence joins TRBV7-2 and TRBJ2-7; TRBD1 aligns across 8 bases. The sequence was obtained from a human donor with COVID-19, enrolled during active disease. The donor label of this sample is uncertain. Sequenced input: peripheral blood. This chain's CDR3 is CASSRTPGTGSYEQYF. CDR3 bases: TGTGCCAGCAGCCGGACACCCGGGACAGGTTCCTACGAGCAGTACTTC.